These 27 T cell receptor beta chains were sequenced from one sample in a study of blood T cells in healthy people across ages. Through a sample-barcoded 5' primer and a J-beta primer mix, a second PCR was run for about 6 to 11 cycles. TCRdb independently ran MiXCR on the 5' RACE reads; one entry per CDR3 protein. The table lists approximately 1.5 million distinct CDR3 sequences, approximately 32% of them singletons. Sequenced input: blood. The receptors derive from a young woman in good health.

This clonotype was detected only a few times. The chain couples TRBV15 to TRBJ2-7, with D perhaps assigned TRBD1 or TRBD2 (5 bases each). V shed 4 bases and J shed 2 bases, with 12 bases lying between them. Germline loops: CDR1 LNHNV, CDR2 YYDKDF (reference sequence). This CDR3 is 14 amino acids long. DNA of the CDR3: TGTGCCACCAGCACCGCAGGGAGTACCTACGAGCAGTACTTC. Translated: CATSTAGSTYEQYF. Supplemented by reference TRBV15 and TRBJ2-7, the full variable domain reads DAMVIQNPRYQVTQFGKPVTLSCSQTLNHNVMYWYQQKSSQAPKLLFHYYDKDFNNEADTPDNFQSRRPNTSFCFLDIRSPGLGDTAMYLCATSTAGSTYEQYFGPGTRLTVT.

This clonotype was detected once. CDR3 in DNA: TGTGCCAGCAGCGGTACAGGGCGGACTGAAGCTTTCTTT. Translating gives CASSGTGRTEAFF. The V call is TRBV7-6, the J call TRBJ1-1; D might be TRBD1 (6 bases). The CDR3 runs 13 residues. Trimming took off 5 bases at V and 5 bases at J, with 12 bases between the two ends. CDR1 and CDR2 (germline): SGHVS, FNYEAQ.

The V and J genes are TRBV30 and TRBJ2-7; D gene ambiguous. This CDR3 spans 13 amino acids. Germline assignment: CDR1 GTSNPN and CDR2 SVGIG (reference sequence). V lost 0 bases and J lost 4, with 10 bases in between. The CDR3 DNA sequence: TGTGCCTGGAGTGTGAACCGCCAATACGAGCAGTACTTC. It encodes CAWSVNRQYEQYF.

This clonotype occurred many times. The chain's CDR3 is CASSSTGTQYF. The DNA of the CDR3 is TGCGCCAGCAGCTCAACGGGCACGCAGTATTTT. The chain links TRBV5-1 to TRBJ2-3; no clear D gene. This CDR3 is built from 11 residues. Trimming took 3 bases from V and 9 from J, leaving 8 bases between them. CDR1 and CDR2 from the germline V gene are SGHRS and YFSETQ.

This clonotype was counted once. The rearrangement links TRBV14 to TRBJ2-1; TRBD2 matches 7 bases. The germline gives CDR1 SGHDN, CDR2 FVKESK. With 4 bases clipped from V and 4 bases from J, the junction kept 10 bases outside the gene matches. This CDR3 spans 16 amino acids. The CDR3 DNA reads TGTGCCAGCAGCCGGTCGGGGAGCGGGGTTTACAATGAGCAGTTCTTC. Its protein is CASSRSGSGVYNEQFF.

V is TRBV3-1 and J is TRBJ1-1, with no clear D. Germline V CDR1 and CDR2: LGHDT, YNNKEL (reference sequence). This CDR3 is 17 amino acids long. V gave up 1 base and J gave up 6 bases, with 21 bases separating them. DNA of the CDR3: TGTGCCAGCAGCCAAGTCGGCGGGTTTAGGGTGAGGTCTGAAGCTTTCTTT. As protein: CASSQVGGFRVRSEAFF.

The chain uses TRBV20-1 and TRBJ2-4; TRBD1 might be the D (5 bases). V was shortened by 6 bases and J by 3 bases, with 15 bases between the two germline ends. This CDR3 is 14 amino acids long. Germline CDR1 reads DFQATT; CDR2 reads SNEGSKA (reference sequence). In DNA form, the CDR3 reads TGCAGTGCGGGGCCCCGCAACCTCAAAAACATTCAGTACTTC. This encodes CSAGPRNLKNIQYF.

This clonotype was observed a few times. The chain carries TRBV5-1 and TRBJ2-3; no clear D gene. From germline, CDR1 is SGHRS and CDR2 YFSETQ. CDR3 length equals 13 residues. V dropped 1 base and J dropped 5 bases, with 8 bases sitting between them. For the CDR3, the DNA is TGCGCCAGCAGCTTGAACCCGCAAGATACGCAGTATTTT. Translation gives CASSLNPQDTQYF.

The chain recombines TRBV6-7 with TRBJ1-2, with 11 bases that match TRBD1. TRBV6-7 is an open reading frame, and its role is uncertain. The V and J ends lost 0 bases and 1 base, in that order; junction bases with no gene match: 7. The CDR3 totals 18 residues. CDR3 bases: TGTGCCAGCAGTTACTCCCCGGACAGGGGGCGGATTAACTATGGCTACACCTTC. It codes for CASSYSPDRGRINYGYTF.

This clonotype was seen a few times. V is TRBV20-1 and J is TRBJ1-5, with D unclear. The CDR3 is 15 residues long. CDR1 and CDR2 from the germline V gene are DFQATT and SNEGSKA (reference sequence). V dropped 3 bases and J dropped 1 base, with 13 bases sitting between them. The CDR3 sequence: CSASPSRGSNQPQHF. CDR3 nucleotide sequence: TGCAGTGCTAGCCCTTCCCGAGGGAGCAATCAGCCCCAGCATTTT.

This clonotype was recorded a few times. This chain links TRBV5-1 with TRBJ2-7, with a possible D match to TRBD1 (6 bases). Per germline, CDR1 SGHRS and CDR2 YFSETQ. CDR3 length: 15 amino acids. V was cut by 1 base and J by 0 bases, with 11 bases left in between. The CDR3 is CASSLIQGSSYEQYF. Written as DNA, the CDR3 is TGCGCCAGCAGCTTGATACAGGGTAGCTCCTACGAGCAGTACTTC. Full variable domain (rest looked up from reference TRBV5-1 and TRBJ2-7): KAGVTQTPRYLIKTRGQQVTLSCSPISGHRSVSWYQQTPGQGLQFLFEYFSETQRNKGNFPGRFSGRQFSNSRSEMNVSTLELGDSALYLCASSLIQGSSYEQYFGPGTRLTVT.

V is TRBV20-1 and J is TRBJ2-1, with D perhaps TRBD1 or TRBD2 (5 bases each). Germline V CDR1 and CDR2: DFQATT, SNEGSKA (reference sequence). Trimming pared 6 bases from V and 2 bases from J, leaving 11 bases between. The CDR3 runs 13 residues. In DNA form, the CDR3 reads TGCAGTGCATCGGGACGAGCCTACAATGAGCAGTTCTTC. Residues: CSASGRAYNEQFF.

This clonotype appeared many times. This sequence joins TRBV4-2 and TRBJ2-1; a weak D match, TRBD1 (6 bases). CDR1 and CDR2 from the germline V gene are LGHNA and YNFKEQ. CDR3 length: 16 residues. Trimming took 2 bases from V and 0 from J, leaving 11 bases between them. In nucleotides, the CDR3 is TGTGCCAGCAGCCAACAAACAGGGAGCTCCTACAATGAGCAGTTCTTC. As protein: CASSQQTGSSYNEQFF.

The chain combines TRBV7-2 with TRBJ2-1; D may be TRBD2 (6 bases). Trimming removed 5 bases at V and 0 bases at J, with 14 bases between. Germline-derived CDR1 and CDR2 are SGHTA and FQGNSA. The CDR3 is 16 amino acids. The CDR3, as DNA: TGTGCCAGCAGCCTGTCGCTAGCGAGCTCCTACAATGAGCAGTTCTTC. Translated: CASSLSLASSYNEQFF.

Concerning this clonotype itself: One junction end does not reproduce the germline sequence, and a read error may be involved. The rearrangement uses TRBV4-1 and TRBJ2-1, with 9 bases that match TRBD2. There are 15 residues in the CDR3. Germline lookup yields CDR1 MGHRA and CDR2 YSYEKL. CDR3 amino acids: CASSQLAGPLNVQFF. CDR3 coding DNA: TGCGCCAGCAGCCAGCTAGCGGGGCCTTTGAATGTGCAGTTCTTC.

The table lists this clonotype with many counts. The CDR3 DNA sequence: TGCGCCAGCAGTCCAACAGGGACCTATGGCTACACCTTC. Translating it yields CASSPTGTYGYTF. The chain combines TRBV5-1 with TRBJ1-2, with D possibly being TRBD1 (6 bases). The CDR3 runs 13 residues. Germline CDR1 reads SGHRS; CDR2 reads YFSETQ. Trimming left V 5 bases short and J 4 bases short, with 12 bases between.

This chain joins TRBV5-1 and TRBJ2-7; TRBD2 matches at 10 bases. The germline V gene encodes CDR1 SGHRS and CDR2 YFSETQ. Losses at the gene ends were 4 bases for V and 7 bases for J; bases not matched to a gene: 11. CDR3 length: 15 residues. The CDR3 DNA follows: TGCGCCAGCAGCCCGCGGACTAGCGGCTTCCATGAGCAGTACTTC. It encodes CASSPRTSGFHEQYF.

The chain has TRBV5-1 and TRBJ2-7, with 10 bases aligning to TRBD2. V gave up 4 bases and J gave up 0 bases; unmatched junction bases: 4. This CDR3 region has 15 residues. Germline CDR1 reads SGHRS; CDR2 reads YFSETQ. The chain's CDR3 is CASSTPSGGSYEQYF. CDR3 bases: TGCGCCAGCAGCACCCCTAGCGGGGGCTCCTACGAGCAGTACTTC. Combining the CDR3 with reference TRBV5-1 and TRBJ2-7 gives the whole variable domain KAGVTQTPRYLIKTRGQQVTLSCSPISGHRSVSWYQQTPGQGLQFLFEYFSETQRNKGNFPGRFSGRQFSNSRSEMNVSTLELGDSALYLCASSTPSGGSYEQYFGPGTRLTVT.

This clonotype was detected only a few times. The chain has TRBV2 and TRBJ2-1; D is perhaps TRBD1 (6 bases). The CDR3 covers 15 residues. Between the trimmed V and J ends, which lost 10 bases and 3 bases, there was a span of 19 bases. From germline, CDR1 is SNHLY and CDR2 FYNNEI. DNA of the CDR3: TGTGCCACCGACCTCCGGGACAAGAACTACAATGAGCAGTTCTTC. Encoded protein: CATDLRDKNYNEQFF.

About this clonotype itself: Mismatch with germline at one junction end may stem from a read error. This chain connects TRBV3-1 to TRBJ2-1, with D possibly TRBD2 on 5 matching bases. CDR3 size: 15 residues. Germline CDR1 LGHDT, CDR2 YNNKEL (reference sequence). The CDR3 DNA sequence: TGTGCCAGCAGCCGATCTTTGACTGACTACAATAAGCAGTTCTTC. This encodes CASSRSLTDYNKQFF.

The V gene is TRBV2, the J gene TRBJ2-7; TRBD2 matches 9 bases. Trimming cost V 6 bases and J 0 bases; bases outside gene matches: 9. The CDR3 loop spans 16 amino acids. CDR1 is SNHLY, CDR2 FYNNEI, per germline. CDR3 in amino acids: CASRRPLAGSSYEQYF. Written as DNA, the CDR3 is TGTGCCAGCAGGAGACCTCTAGCGGGGAGCTCCTACGAGCAGTACTTC.

V usage is TRBV7-2 and J usage is TRBJ2-1, with unresolved D. CDR3 size: 13 residues. Trimming cost V 11 bases and J 4 bases, with 15 bases left between them. Germline V gene data show CDR1 as SGHTA and CDR2 as FQGNSA. This CDR3 reads CAGRRDTYNEQFF. CDR3 in DNA: TGTGCCGGACGGAGAGACACGTACAATGAGCAGTTCTTC.

In this sample, this clonotype turned up many times. The rearrangement joins TRBV6-5 to TRBJ1-2, with D possibly TRBD1 on 5 matching bases. The CDR3 runs 18 residues. Germline-derived CDR1 and CDR2 are MNHEY and SVGAGI. V lost 4 bases, J lost 4 bases, and 25 bases lay in between. CDR3 sequence (DNA): TGTGCCAGCAGTTCCTACGAGGCGTGGTCAGGGCTGGGCTATGGCTACACCTTC. It codes for CASSSYEAWSGLGYGYTF.

This clonotype appeared a few times. The V call is TRBV29-1, the J call TRBJ1-4, with D perhaps TRBD1 (5 bases). Germline values: CDR1 SQVTM, CDR2 ANQGSEA. The CDR3 runs 11 residues. With 7 bases removed from V and 10 bases from J, the gap between germline ends came to 13 bases. This CDR3 reads CSADNGGKLFF. The DNA for the CDR3 is TGCAGCGCCGACAACGGGGGAAAACTGTTTTTT.

The rearrangement links TRBV11-2 to TRBJ2-1; D gene ambiguous. The ends were cut back, 3 bases at V and 3 bases at J, with 15 bases in the middle. Germline-derived CDR1 and CDR2 are SGHAT and FQNNGV. The CDR3 contains 16 residues. The chain's CDR3 is CASSFGPAAYYNEQFF. The CDR3 DNA sequence: TGTGCCAGCAGCTTCGGTCCAGCAGCCTACTACAATGAGCAGTTCTTC. Full variable domain (rest looked up from reference TRBV11-2 and TRBJ2-1): EAGVAQSPRYKIIEKRQSVAFWCNPISGHATLYWYQQILGQGPKLLIQFQNNGVVDDSQLPKDRFSAERLKGVDSTLKIQPAKLEDSAVYLCASSFGPAAYYNEQFFGPGTRLTVL.

There are many counts of this clonotype. This chain joins TRBV29-1 and TRBJ2-4; no firm D call. The CDR3 runs to 13 residues. V was trimmed by 0 bases and J by 0 bases, leaving 3 bases between them. Germline loops: CDR1 SQVTM, CDR2 ANQGSEA. The CDR3 DNA is TGCAGCGTTGAAGACAGAGCCAAAAACATTCAGTACTTC. Amino acid sequence: CSVEDRAKNIQYF.

This clonotype was found a few times. V gene TRBV20-1 combines with J gene TRBJ2-5; D call uncertain. Trimming removed 1 base at V and 4 bases at J, with 10 bases between. Germline lookup yields CDR1 DFQATT and CDR2 SNEGSKA (reference sequence). The length of the CDR3 is 13 residues. CDR3 sequence reads: CSARGNYPETQYF. CDR3 coding DNA: TGCAGTGCTAGAGGCAACTACCCAGAGACCCAGTACTTC.